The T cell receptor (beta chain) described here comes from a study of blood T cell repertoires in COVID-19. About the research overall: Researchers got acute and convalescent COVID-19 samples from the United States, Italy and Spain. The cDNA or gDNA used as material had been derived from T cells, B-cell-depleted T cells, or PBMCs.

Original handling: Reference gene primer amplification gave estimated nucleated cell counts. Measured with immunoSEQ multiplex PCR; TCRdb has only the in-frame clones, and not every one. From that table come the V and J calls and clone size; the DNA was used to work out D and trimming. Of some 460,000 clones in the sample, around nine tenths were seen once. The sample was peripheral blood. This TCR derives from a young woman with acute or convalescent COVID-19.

The CDR3 loop is CASSFNRGAYTF. Here the CDR3 DNA reads TGTGCCAGCAGTTTTAACAGGGGAGCGTACACCTTC. The chain couples TRBV12-3 or TRBV12-4 to TRBJ1-2; 7 bases map to TRBD1. The CDR3 runs to 12 residues. The V segment lost 3 bases and the J segment 11 bases; nucleotides outside the gene matches: 6.